This TCR beta chain originates from a study of blood T cell repertoires in COVID-19. The wider study: Acute-phase and convalescent COVID-19 samples originated in the United States, Italy and Spain. PBMCs, B-cell-depleted T cells, or T cells were the source of the cDNA or gDNA that made up the material.

This table comes from immunoSEQ multiplex PCR, and its TCRdb copy is limited to in-frame clones, with some not included. Here the sample spans about 200,000 clones, roughly 80% being singletons. Trimming cost V 5 bases and J 2 bases; bases outside gene matches: 9. Germline V gene sequence: CDR1 SGHAT, CDR2 FQNNGV. The CDR3 totals 16 residues. What was sequenced was peripheral blood. The receptor comes from a woman aged 40 to 49 with COVID-19, enrolled during active disease. V usage is TRBV11-2 and J usage is TRBJ2-3; 8 positions match TRBD1. In DNA, the CDR3 is TGTGCCAGCAGCCAGGACAGGGTTGGGGTCACAGATACGCAGTATTTT. Translation gives CASSQDRVGVTDTQYF.